This T cell receptor (beta chain) was identified during a study of shared clonotypes between healthy human individuals. The CDR3 runs to 14 residues. The V and J ends lost 4 bases and 9 bases respectively, with 16 bases between them. From germline, CDR1 is SNHLY and CDR2 FYNNEI. Researchers partitioned CD4+ cells into CD45RA+ naive and CD45RA-negative memory subsets. As for this clone: Its antigen remains unknown.

TCRdb's table, derived via immunoSEQ multiplex PCR, lists solely in-frame clones and lacks some. The repertoire consists of approximately 1,500,000 clones, with roughly 96% occurring once and the leading ten covering approximately 1.1%. Regarding the study as a whole: When naive CD4 clonotypes were compared across several donors, around 5% were shared. The small donor group covered limited genetic and exposure diversity.

Sequenced: naive CD4+ T cells sorted from blood. Subset specified: CD45RA+ positively selected. V gene TRBV2 combines with J gene TRBJ2-1, with D tentatively TRBD1 (6 bases). The receptor was derived from a young man in good health. CDR3 region: CASSVLVGAGEQFF. The CDR3 nucleotides are TGTGCCAGCAGTGTACTGGTGGGGGCTGGTGAGCAGTTCTTC.